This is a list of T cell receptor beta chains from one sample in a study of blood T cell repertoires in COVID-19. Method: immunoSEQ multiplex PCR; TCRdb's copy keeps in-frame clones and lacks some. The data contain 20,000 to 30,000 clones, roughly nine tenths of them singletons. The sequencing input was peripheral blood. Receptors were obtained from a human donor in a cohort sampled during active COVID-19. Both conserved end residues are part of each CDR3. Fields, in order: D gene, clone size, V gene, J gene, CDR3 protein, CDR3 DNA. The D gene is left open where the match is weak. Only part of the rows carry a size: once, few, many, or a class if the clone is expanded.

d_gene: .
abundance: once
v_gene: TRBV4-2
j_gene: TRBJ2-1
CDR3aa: CASSQRDTGGHNEQFF
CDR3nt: TGTGCCAGCAGCCAGAGGGACACCGGGGGGCACAATGAGCAGTTCTTC

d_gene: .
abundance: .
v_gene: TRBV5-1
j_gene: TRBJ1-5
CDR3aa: CASSLATGDQPQHF
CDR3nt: TGCGCCAGCAGCTTGGCTACAGGCGATCAGCCCCAGCATTTT

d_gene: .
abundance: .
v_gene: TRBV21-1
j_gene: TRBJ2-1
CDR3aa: CASSSTMGLMPPYNEQFF
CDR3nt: TGTGCCAGCAGCTCTACAATGGGACTCATGCCCCCCTACAATGAGCAGTTCTTC

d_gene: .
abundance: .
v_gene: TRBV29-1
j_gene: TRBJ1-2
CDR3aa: CSVDRNYGYTF
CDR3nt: TGCAGCGTTGACAGGAACTATGGCTACACCTTC

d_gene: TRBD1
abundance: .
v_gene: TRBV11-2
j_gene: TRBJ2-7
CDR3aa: CASSPIGTGIGYEQYF
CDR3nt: TGTGCCAGCAGCCCGATCGGGACAGGGATAGGGTACGAGCAGTACTTC

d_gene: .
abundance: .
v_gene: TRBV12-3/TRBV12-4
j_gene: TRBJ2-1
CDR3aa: CASSLQGGNEQFF
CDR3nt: TGTGCCAGCAGTTTACAGGGTGGGAATGAGCAGTTCTTC

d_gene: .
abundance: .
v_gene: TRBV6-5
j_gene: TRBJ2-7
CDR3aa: CASTRDGLRNEQYF
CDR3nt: TGTGCCAGCACCCGGGACGGACTACGGAACGAGCAGTACTTC

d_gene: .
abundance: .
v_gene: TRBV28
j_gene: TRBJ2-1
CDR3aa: CASSSDRLVVF
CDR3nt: TGTGCCAGCAGTTCCGACAGGCTGGTGGTCTTC

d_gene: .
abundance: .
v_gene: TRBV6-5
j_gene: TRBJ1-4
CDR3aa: CASSYSGGASEKLFF
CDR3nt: TGTGCCAGCAGTTACTCAGGAGGGGCGAGTGAAAAACTGTTTTTT

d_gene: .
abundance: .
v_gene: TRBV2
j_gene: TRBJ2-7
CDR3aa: CASSGGAYEQYF
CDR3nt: TGTGCCAGCAGTGGAGGAGCTTACGAGCAGTACTTC

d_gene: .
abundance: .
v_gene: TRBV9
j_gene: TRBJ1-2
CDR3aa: CASSVAGGTYGYTF
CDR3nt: TGTGCCAGCAGCGTCGCGGGGGGAACCTATGGCTACACCTTC

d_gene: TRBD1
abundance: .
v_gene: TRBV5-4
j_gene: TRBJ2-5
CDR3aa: CASSRGGAKETQYF
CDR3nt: TGTGCCAGCAGCCGAGGGGGCGCAAAAGAGACCCAGTACTTC

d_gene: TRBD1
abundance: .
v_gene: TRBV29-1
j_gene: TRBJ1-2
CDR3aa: CSVPGSGTVGGYTF
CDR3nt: TGCAGCGTGCCAGGTAGCGGGACAGTAGGCGGCTACACCTTC

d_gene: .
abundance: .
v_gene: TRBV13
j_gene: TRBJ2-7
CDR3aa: CASSLRLTSYEQYF
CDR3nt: TGTGCCAGCAGCTTAAGACTCACCTCCTACGAGCAGTACTTC

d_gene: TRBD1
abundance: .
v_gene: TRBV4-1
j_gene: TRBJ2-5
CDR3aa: CASSQDSPGQGVGETQYF
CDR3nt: TGCGCCAGCAGCCAAGATTCCCCTGGACAGGGAGTAGGAGAGACCCAGTACTTC

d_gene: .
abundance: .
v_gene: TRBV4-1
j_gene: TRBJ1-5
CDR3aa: CASSQEGRGSNQPQHF
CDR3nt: TGCGCCAGCAGCCAAGAAGGACGGGGTAGCAATCAGCCCCAGCATTTT

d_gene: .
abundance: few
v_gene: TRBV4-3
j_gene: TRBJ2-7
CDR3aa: CASSQDLGRTNSYEQYF
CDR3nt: TGCGCCAGCAGCCAAGATCTGGGCAGGACTAACTCCTACGAGCAGTACTTC

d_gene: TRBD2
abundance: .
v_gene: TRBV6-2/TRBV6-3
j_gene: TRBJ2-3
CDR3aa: CASSYLSGYSSTDTQYF
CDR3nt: TGTGCCAGCAGTTACCTTAGCGGGTACTCTAGCACAGATACGCAGTATTTT

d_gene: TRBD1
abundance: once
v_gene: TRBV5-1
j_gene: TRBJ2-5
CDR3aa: CASSLWDSQETQYF
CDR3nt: TGCGCCAGCAGCTTGTGGGACAGCCAAGAGACCCAGTACTTC

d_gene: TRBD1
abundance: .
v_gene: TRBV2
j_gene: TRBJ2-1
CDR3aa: CASSARDRGSNEQFF
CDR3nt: TGTGCCAGCAGTGCCCGGGACAGGGGAAGCAATGAGCAGTTCTTC

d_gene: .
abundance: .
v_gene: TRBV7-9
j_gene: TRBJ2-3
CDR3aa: CASSLVADTQYF
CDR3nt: TGTGCCAGCAGCTTAGTGGCCGATACGCAGTATTTT

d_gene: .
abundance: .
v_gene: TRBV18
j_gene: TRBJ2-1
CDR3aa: CASSPRGGQYNEQFF
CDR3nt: TGTGCCAGCTCACCGCGCGGGGGCCAATACAATGAGCAGTTCTTC

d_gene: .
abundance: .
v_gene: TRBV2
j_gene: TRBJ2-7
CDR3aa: CASSAGMYEQYF
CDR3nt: TGTGCCAGCAGTGCAGGGATGTACGAGCAGTACTTC

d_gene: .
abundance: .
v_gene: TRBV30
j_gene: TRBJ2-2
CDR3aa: CAWSADYTGELFF
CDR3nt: TGTGCCTGGAGCGCCGACTACACCGGGGAGCTGTTTTTT

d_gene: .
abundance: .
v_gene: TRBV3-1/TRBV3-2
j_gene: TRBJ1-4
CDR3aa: CASSLWGQDEKLFF
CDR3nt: TGTGCCAGCAGCCTTTGGGGGCAGGATGAAAAACTGTTTTTT

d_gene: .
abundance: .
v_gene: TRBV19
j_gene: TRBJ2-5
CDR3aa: CASSPTISTGKETQYF
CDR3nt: TGTGCCAGTAGTCCCACTATATCAACGGGGAAAGAGACCCAGTACTTC

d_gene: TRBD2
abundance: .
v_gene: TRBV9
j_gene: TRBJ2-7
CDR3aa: CASSQASGGYEQYF
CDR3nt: TGTGCCAGCAGCCAAGCTAGCGGCGGCTACGAGCAGTACTTC

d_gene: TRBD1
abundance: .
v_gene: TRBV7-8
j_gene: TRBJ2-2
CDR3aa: CASSSFSGQGSGELFF
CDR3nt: TGTGCCAGCAGCTCGTTTTCGGGACAGGGGAGCGGGGAGCTGTTTTTT

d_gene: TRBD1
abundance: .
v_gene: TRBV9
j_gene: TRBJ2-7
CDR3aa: CASSVSPDRAYEQYF
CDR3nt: TGTGCCAGCAGCGTATCTCCGGACAGGGCCTACGAGCAGTACTTC

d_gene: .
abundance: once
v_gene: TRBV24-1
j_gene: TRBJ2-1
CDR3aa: CATPQGNEQFF
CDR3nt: TGTGCCACCCCTCAGGGCAATGAGCAGTTCTTC

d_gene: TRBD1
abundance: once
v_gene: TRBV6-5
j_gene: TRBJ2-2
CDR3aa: CASIYTGGTGELFF
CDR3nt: TGTGCCAGCATTTATACAGGGGGCACCGGGGAGCTGTTTTTT

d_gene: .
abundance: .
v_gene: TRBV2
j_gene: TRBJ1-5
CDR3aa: CASSESGAPQPQHF
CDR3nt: TGTGCCAGCAGTGAGTCAGGGGCTCCTCAGCCCCAGCATTTT

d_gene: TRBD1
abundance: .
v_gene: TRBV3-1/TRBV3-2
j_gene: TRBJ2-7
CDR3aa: CASSRFPGQGHEQYF
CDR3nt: TGTGCCAGCAGCCGCTTCCCGGGACAGGGCCACGAGCAGTACTTC

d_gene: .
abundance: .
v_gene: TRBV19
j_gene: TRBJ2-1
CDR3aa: CASRSRGGNEQFF
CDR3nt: TGTGCCAGTAGATCCCGCGGAGGGAATGAGCAGTTCTTC

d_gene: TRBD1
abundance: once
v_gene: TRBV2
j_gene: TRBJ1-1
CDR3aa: CASSVDRANTEAFF
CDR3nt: TGTGCCAGCAGTGTTGACAGGGCGAACACTGAAGCTTTCTTT

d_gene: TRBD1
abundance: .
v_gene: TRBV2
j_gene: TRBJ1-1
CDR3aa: CASSTRQGDTEAFF
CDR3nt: TGTGCCAGCAGTACGAGACAGGGAGACACTGAAGCTTTCTTT

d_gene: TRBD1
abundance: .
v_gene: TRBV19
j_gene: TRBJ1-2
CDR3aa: CASSMAGQGNYGYTF
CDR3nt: TGTGCCAGTAGTATGGCGGGACAGGGGAACTATGGCTACACCTTC

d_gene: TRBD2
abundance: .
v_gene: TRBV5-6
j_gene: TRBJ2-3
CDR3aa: CASSFLAGGRADTQYF
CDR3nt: TGTGCCAGCAGCTTCCTAGCGGGGGGGCGGGCAGATACGCAGTATTTT

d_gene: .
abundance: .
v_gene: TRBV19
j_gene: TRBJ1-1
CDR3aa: CASTKWGEKEGNTEAFF
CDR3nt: TGTGCCAGTACCAAATGGGGAGAGAAGGAGGGAAACACTGAAGCTTTCTTT

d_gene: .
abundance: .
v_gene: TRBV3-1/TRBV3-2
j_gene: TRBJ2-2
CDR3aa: CASSNSDKYTGELFF
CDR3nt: TGTGCCAGCAGCAATTCTGACAAATACACCGGGGAGCTGTTTTTT

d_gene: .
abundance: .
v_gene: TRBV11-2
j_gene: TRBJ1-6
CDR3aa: CASSPWQGGSNSPLHF
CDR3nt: TGTGCCAGCAGCCCCTGGCAGGGCGGGAGTAATTCACCCCTCCACTTT

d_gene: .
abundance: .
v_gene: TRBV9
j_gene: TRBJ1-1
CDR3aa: CASSVGLANTEAFF
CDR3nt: TGTGCCAGCAGCGTAGGACTAGCGAACACTGAAGCTTTCTTT

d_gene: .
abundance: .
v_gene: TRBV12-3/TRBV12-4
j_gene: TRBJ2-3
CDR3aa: CASSLARTDTQYF
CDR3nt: TGTGCCAGCAGCCTAGCTAGAACAGATACGCAGTATTTT

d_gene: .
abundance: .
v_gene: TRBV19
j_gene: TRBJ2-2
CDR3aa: CASSLEGGVGELFF
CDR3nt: TGTGCCAGTAGTCTCGAGGGAGGTGTCGGGGAGCTGTTTTTT

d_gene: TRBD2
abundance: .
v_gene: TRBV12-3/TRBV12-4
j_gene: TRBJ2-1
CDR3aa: CASGGRGNEQFF
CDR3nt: TGTGCCAGCGGAGGGAGGGGAAATGAGCAGTTCTTC

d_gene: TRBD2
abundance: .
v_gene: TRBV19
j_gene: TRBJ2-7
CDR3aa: CASGSGSGSYEQYF
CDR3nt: TGTGCCAGTGGCAGCGGGAGTGGATCGTACGAGCAGTACTTC

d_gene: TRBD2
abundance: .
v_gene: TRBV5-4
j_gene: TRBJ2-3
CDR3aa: CASSFLGGADTQYF
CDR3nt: TGTGCCAGCAGCTTTCTTGGGGGGGCAGATACGCAGTATTTT

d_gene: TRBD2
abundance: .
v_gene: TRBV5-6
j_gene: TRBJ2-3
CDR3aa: CASSSSDSSSGRALDTQYF
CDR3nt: TGTGCCAGCAGCTCCTCGGACTCCTCTAGCGGGAGGGCCTTAGATACGCAGTATTTT

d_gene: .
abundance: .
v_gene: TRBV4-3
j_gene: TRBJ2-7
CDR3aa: CASSQEYSLSYEQYF
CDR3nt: TGCGCCAGCAGCCAAGAATACAGCCTGTCCTACGAGCAGTACTTC

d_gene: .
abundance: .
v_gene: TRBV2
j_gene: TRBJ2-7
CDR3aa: CASSETGIPYEQYF
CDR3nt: TGTGCCAGCAGTGAAACCGGGATCCCCTACGAGCAGTACTTC